This T cell receptor (beta chain) was captured by sequencing in a study of blood T cell repertoires in COVID-19. Study-wide context: Acute-phase and convalescent COVID-19 samples originated in the United States, Italy and Spain. PBMCs, B-cell-depleted T cells, or T cells provided the cDNA or gDNA that made up the material.

Method: immunoSEQ multiplex PCR; TCRdb's copy keeps in-frame clones and lacks some. This sample has 350,000 to 450,000 clones, with around 87% found just once. Seattle researchers signed up patients amid active infection and tracked them longitudinally. The CDR3 extends over 16 amino acids. V dropped 5 bases and J dropped 8; count of bases not matched to a gene: 14. Germline V gene data show CDR1 as MNHEY and CDR2 as SVGEGT. V gene TRBV6-2 or TRBV6-3 combines with J gene TRBJ2-2; 7 bases match TRBD1. The material sequenced was peripheral blood. The clonotype was recovered from a woman aged 60 to 75 with COVID-19, enrolled during active disease. The CDR3 region is CASSLPGQTMEGELFF. The CDR3 bases are TGTGCCAGCAGTCTACCGGGACAGACGATGGAAGGGGAGCTGTTTTTT.